The next 18 T cell receptor beta chains were all read from a single sample in a study of HIV-infected patients and healthy controls. Reverse transcription used 450 to 500 ng RNA and constant-region primers for alpha and beta. Alpha and beta chain libraries were made separately by chain-specific third strand synthesis with multiplexing indices. TCRdb independently ran MiXCR on the 5' RACE reads; one entry per CDR3 protein. This sample has 18,000 or so distinct CDR3 sequences; roughly a tenth occur once, and the top ten carry 3.1%. Whole blood was used without fractionation, so all unsorted peripheral T cells were included. The sample comprised blood. The receptors derive from an adult in good health.

This clonotype was picked up many times. The CDR3 bases are TGTGCCAGCAGAAGATTGACCTCTCCGGGAGAGACCCAGTACTTC. Translating gives CASRRLTSPGETQYF. V gene TRBV2 combines with J gene TRBJ2-5; D is undetermined. Trimming took off 6 bases at V and 4 bases at J, with 18 bases between the two ends. This CDR3 is 15 amino acids long. CDR1 SNHLY and CDR2 FYNNEI come from the germline V gene.

This clonotype showed up just once. This chain uses TRBV4-2 with TRBJ1-5; D unclear. The CDR3 covers 15 residues. Germline loops: CDR1 LGHNA, CDR2 YNFKEQ. The V end lost 0 bases, the J end lost 4 bases, and 10 bases lay between the germline ends. The DNA of the CDR3 is TGTGCCAGCAGCCAAGATGTCCCCAGTAATCAGCCCCAGCATTTT. It is translated as CASSQDVPSNQPQHF.

This clonotype was seen a handful of times. V usage is TRBV5-4 and J usage is TRBJ1-4; the D gene is possibly TRBD1 (5 bases). The germline gives CDR1 SGHNT, CDR2 YYREEE (reference sequence). The V end was cut by 4 bases, the J end by 5 bases, with 15 bases between. The CDR3 spans 15 residues. This CDR3 reads CASSLGAGLNEKLFF. The CDR3 DNA reads as TGTGCCAGCAGCCTTGGGGCAGGGTTGAATGAAAAACTGTTTTTT.

This clonotype was recorded many times. The chain is built from TRBV3-1 and TRBJ2-2; unclear D gene. Trimming removed 0 bases from V and 4 bases from J, with 6 bases in between. There are 14 residues in the CDR3. Germline V lookup: CDR1 LGHDT, CDR2 YNNKEL (reference sequence). The CDR3 region is CASSQDFGTGELFF. CDR3 coding DNA: TGTGCCAGCAGCCAAGATTTCGGCACCGGGGAGCTGTTTTTT.

This clonotype is judged medium-sized. CDR3 sequence (DNA): TGTGCCAGCAGTCGACCCGGGTGGCCCCTCGAGCAGTACTTC. Protein product: CASSRPGWPLEQYF. The genes are TRBV27 and TRBJ2-7; D gene unclear. V lost 5 bases to trimming and J lost 6 bases, with 17 bases between them. Per germline, CDR1 MNHEY and CDR2 SMNVEV (reference sequence). The CDR3 has 14 amino acids.

This clonotype was detected a few times. The chain joins TRBV7-9 to TRBJ2-7, with 8 nucleotides matching TRBD2. CDR1 is SEHNR, CDR2 FQNEAQ, per germline (reference sequence). The CDR3 loop spans 14 amino acids. J gave up 4 bases and V 5 bases, and 7 bases lay outside the gene matches. The CDR3 DNA is TGTGCCAGCAGCCCCACGGCTAGCGGGTACGAGCAGTACTTC. It is translated as CASSPTASGYEQYF.

This clonotype has at least ten counts. This chain joins TRBV29-1 and TRBJ2-2; TRBD2 is a possible D gene (5 bases). This CDR3 spans 16 amino acids. The germline V gene encodes CDR1 SQVTM and CDR2 ANQGSEA. Trimming took off 5 bases at V and 6 bases at J, with 22 bases between the two ends. The CDR3 nucleotides are TGCAGCGTTCTCCCAGTGAAAGTCCGGGATGCCGGGGAGCTGTTTTTT. Translating it yields CSVLPVKVRDAGELFF.

This clonotype is deemed medium-sized. This chain joins TRBV20-1 and TRBJ1-5, with D possibly being TRBD1 (5 bases). Germline CDR1 DFQATT, CDR2 SNEGSKA (reference sequence). The CDR3 totals 15 residues. V was clipped by 0 bases and J by 0 bases, with 9 bases between them. CDR3 sequence: CSARDRAGSNQPQHF. The CDR3 DNA reads as TGCAGTGCTAGAGACAGGGCGGGTAGCAATCAGCCCCAGCATTTT.

This clonotype was picked up many times. The chain uses TRBV11-2 and TRBJ1-4, with 8 bases matching TRBD1. From germline, CDR1 is SGHAT and CDR2 FQNNGV. V gave up 5 bases and J gave up 3 bases; unmatched junction bases: 2. This CDR3 has 14 amino acids. CDR3 region: CASSPGQANEKLFF. The CDR3 DNA reads TGTGCCAGCAGCCCGGGACAGGCTAATGAAAAACTGTTTTTT.

This clonotype was detected many times. This chain connects TRBV29-1 to TRBJ2-3; D is unresolved. V shed 6 bases and J shed 6 bases, with 22 bases lying between them. The CDR3 sequence is 15 residues long. The germline CDR1 and CDR2 sequences are SQVTM and ANQGSEA. The CDR3 sequence is CSVVVPPGPPDTQYF. The CDR3 nucleotides are TGCAGCGTGGTCGTCCCCCCAGGCCCCCCGGATACGCAGTATTTT.

There are many counts of this clonotype. V usage is TRBV5-1 and J usage is TRBJ1-1; D might be TRBD1 (6 bases). The germline gives CDR1 SGHRS, CDR2 YFSETQ. Trimming cost V 0 bases and J 6 bases, with 6 bases left between them. This CDR3 spans 12 amino acids. The CDR3 here is CASSLGGPEAFF. The CDR3 nucleotides are TGCGCCAGCAGCTTGGGGGGGCCTGAAGCTTTCTTT. The complete variable domain, with remaining parts taken from reference TRBV5-1 and TRBJ1-1, reads KAGVTQTPRYLIKTRGQQVTLSCSPISGHRSVSWYQQTPGQGLQFLFEYFSETQRNKGNFPGRFSGRQFSNSRSEMNVSTLELGDSALYLCASSLGGPEAFFGQGTRLTVV.

Ten or more counts support this clonotype. V is TRBV2 and J is TRBJ2-5; perhaps TRBD2 as D (7 bases). Per germline, CDR1 SNHLY and CDR2 FYNNEI. CDR3 length: 16 residues. Between the trimmed V and J ends, which lost 1 base and 4 bases, there was a span of 16 bases. CDR3 sequence reads: CASSEEVGGAGETQYF. Written as DNA, the CDR3 is TGTGCCAGCAGTGAAGAGGTGGGGGGGGCAGGAGAGACCCAGTACTTC.

This clonotype was picked up many times. The rearrangement joins TRBV20-1 to TRBJ2-3; tentative D call: TRBD1 (6 bases). The CDR3 spans 17 residues. V lost 0 bases, J lost 1 base, and 17 bases lay in between. The germline V gene has CDR1 DFQATT and CDR2 SNEGSKA (reference sequence). The CDR3 DNA is TGCAGTGCTAGAGACGAAGCAGGGGCGGACGGCACAGATACGCAGTATTTT. Translation: CSARDEAGADGTDTQYF.

Comments on this clonotype: The junction departs from the called germline gene at one end, perhaps through a read error. This chain connects TRBV12-3 or TRBV12-4 to TRBJ1-1, with 7 bases fitting TRBD1. The CDR3 loop spans 14 amino acids. The CDR3: CASNLQGRNTEAFF. The CDR3 DNA reads as TGTGCCAGCAATTTACAGGGGAGGAACACTGAAGCTTTCTTT.

This clonotype was found many times. The rearrangement links TRBV12-3 or TRBV12-4 to TRBJ1-3; D is unresolved. There are 13 residues in the CDR3. V was pared by 5 bases and J by 2 bases, with 7 bases between. Here the CDR3 reads CASSEIPGNTIYF. CDR3 DNA sequence: TGTGCCAGCAGTGAAATACCTGGAAACACCATATATTTT.

This clonotype was found many times. The V call is TRBV30, the J call TRBJ2-7; TRBD1 agrees at 8 bases. Trimming removed 2 bases from V and 9 bases from J; junction bases left unmatched: 9. The CDR3 has 13 amino acids. Germline V gene lookup returns CDR1 GTSNPN and CDR2 SVGIG (reference sequence). The CDR3 DNA follows: TGTGCCTGGAGTTCGGACAGGGCAAGAGGGCAGTACTTC. It yields the protein CAWSSDRARGQYF. Filled out from reference TRBV30 and TRBJ2-7, the complete variable domain reads SQTIHQWPATLVQPVGSPLSLECTVEGTSNPNLYWYRQAAGRGLQLLFYSVGIGQISSEVPQNLSASRPQDRQFILSSKKLLLSDSGFYLCAWSSDRARGQYFGPGTRLTVT.

This clonotype was counted at least ten times. The gene calls are TRBV7-9 and TRBJ2-1; D unclear. The V and J ends lost 5 bases and 4 bases respectively, with 12 bases between them. This CDR3 comprises 14 residues. Germline assignment: CDR1 SEHNR and CDR2 FQNEAQ (reference sequence). This CDR3 reads CASSPAELYNEQFF. DNA for the CDR3: TGTGCCAGCAGCCCCGCGGAGCTATACAATGAGCAGTTCTTC.

This clonotype is medium-sized. Here the CDR3 reads CASSVTSGGRGEQFF. The CDR3 nucleotides read TGTGCCAGTAGTGTTACTAGCGGGGGGCGGGGTGAGCAGTTCTTC. The gene calls are TRBV19 and TRBJ2-1, with TRBD2 identical over 12 bases. This CDR3 is built from 15 residues. The germline V gene has CDR1 LNHDA and CDR2 SQIVND (reference sequence). V gave up 5 bases and J gave up 9 bases; unmatched junction bases: 8.